The 18 T cell receptor beta chains listed next were all sequenced from one sample in a study of T cell repertoires in cytomegalovirus infection. MiXCR, run by TCRdb on the reads, gives a single entry per CDR3 protein. The data hold more than 350,000 distinct CDR3 sequences, with 31% observed a single time. Sequenced sample: PBMCs. The origin of the receptors is a human donor in good health (CMV status not recorded). Some clones in this sample may be carry-over from other donors' samples.

The sample holds a few counts of this clonotype. The chain joins TRBV19 to TRBJ1-5; D not resolved. The germline V gene has CDR1 LNHDA and CDR2 SQIVND (reference sequence). This CDR3 spans 11 amino acids. V lost 8 bases and J 6 bases, leaving 8 bases between the germline ends. The CDR3 sequence is CASAKGQPQHF. The DNA of the CDR3 is TGTGCCAGTGCCAAGGGTCAGCCCCAGCATTTT.

For the CDR3, the DNA is TGCAGTGCTAGAAGGGATCTCGGGGAGCAGTACTTC. The encoded protein is CSARRDLGEQYF. V gene TRBV20-1 combines with J gene TRBJ2-7; D call uncertain. The CDR3 loop spans 12 amino acids. V was pared by 2 bases and J by 7 bases, with 12 bases between. Germline V gives CDR1 DFQATT, CDR2 SNEGSKA (reference sequence).

A word on this clonotype: Just one base apart from a much larger clone, this may be a read error. CDR3 sequence reads: CASTPNSNQTQHF. The CDR3 DNA reads TGTGCCAGCACCCCCAATAGCAATCAGACCCAGCATTTT. This sequence joins TRBV12-3 or TRBV12-4 and TRBJ1-5; no definite D call. CDR3 size: 13 residues.

This clonotype has more than one count but fewer than ten. The chain carries TRBV19 and TRBJ2-3; 7 bases line up with TRBD1. The CDR3 runs to 14 residues. V was pared by 10 bases and J by 5 bases, with 12 bases of the junction left unmatched. The germline V gene has CDR1 LNHDA and CDR2 SQIVND (reference sequence). This CDR3 is CATRDRGALDTQYF. Written as DNA, the CDR3 is TGTGCCACCCGGGACAGAGGAGCCTTAGATACGCAGTATTTT.

This clonotype appeared many times. The V call is TRBV7-9, the J call TRBJ2-6, with D hard to call. V was trimmed by 6 bases and J by 0 bases, leaving 6 bases between them. The CDR3 has 14 amino acids. CDR1 is SEHNR, CDR2 FQNEAQ, per germline (reference sequence). The CDR3 DNA reads TGTGCCAGCAGTTTAAACTCTGGGGCCAACGTCCTGACTTTC. It yields the protein CASSLNSGANVLTF.

This clonotype was counted at least ten times. This chain links TRBV5-4 with TRBJ2-1; TRBD1 agrees at 11 bases. The CDR3 totals 19 residues. V shed 4 bases, J shed 7 bases, and the junction held 19 bases outside the gene matches. The germline V gene encodes CDR1 SGHNT and CDR2 YYREEE (reference sequence). CDR3 in DNA: TGTGCCAGCAGCAAAGCGGACAGGGGGCCCCGGGGGGGCTCAAATGAGCAGTTCTTC. It codes for CASSKADRGPRGGSNEQFF.

This clonotype turned up a few times. This chain uses TRBV28 with TRBJ1-1, with 11 positions matching TRBD1. This CDR3 has 16 residues. With V trimmed by 4 bases and J by 5 bases, 9 bases remained unmatched. Germline values: CDR1 MDHEN, CDR2 SYDVKM. The CDR3, as DNA: TGTGCCAGCAGTTACCGGGACAGGGGGTGGTGGACTGAAGCTTTCTTT. This codes for CASSYRDRGWWTEAFF.

The chain carries TRBV19 and TRBJ2-2; 9 bases match TRBD2. Germline V CDR1 and CDR2: LNHDA, SQIVND (reference sequence). The junction had 6 bases not matched to a gene; V was cut back by 6 bases and J by 1 base. The CDR3 contains 16 residues. CDR3 coding DNA: TGTGCCAGTAGAGACCGGACTAGCGTGAACACCGGGGAGCTGTTTTTT. Translated, it gives CASRDRTSVNTGELFF.

The genes are TRBV20-1 and TRBJ2-3, with 13 bases fitting TRBD2. The germline V gene encodes CDR1 DFQATT and CDR2 SNEGSKA (reference sequence). CDR3 length: 13 residues. CDR3 sequence: CTGLAGATDTQYF. The DNA of the CDR3 is TGCACAGGACTAGCGGGGGCCACAGATACGCAGTATTTT.

In the case of this clonotype: At one end, the junction sequence differs from germline, possibly due to a read error. The chain uses TRBV13 and TRBJ2-2; tentatively, D is TRBD1 (6 bases). The length of the CDR3 is 15 residues. Germline CDR1 reads PRHDT; CDR2 reads FYEKMQ (reference sequence). The CDR3: CASSLGQLNTGELFF. The DNA of the CDR3 is TGTGCCAGCAGCCTAGGACAGCTAAACACCGGGGAGCTGTTTTTT.

The table lists this clonotype with a few counts. V gene TRBV7-9 combines with J gene TRBJ2-1; possible D gene TRBD1, 6 bases. The CDR3 extends over 13 amino acids. Germline V gives CDR1 SEHNR, CDR2 FQNEAQ (reference sequence). The V end lost 11 bases, the J end lost 4 bases, and 15 bases lay between the germline ends. As DNA, the CDR3 is TGTGCCTGGGGCACAGGGTCGTACAATGAGCAGTTCTTC. Amino acids: CAWGTGSYNEQFF.

This clonotype was recorded many times. J is TRBJ2-7 and V is TRBV12-3 or TRBV12-4; the match to TRBD1 covers 9 bases. Losses at the gene ends were 8 bases for V and 6 bases for J; bases not matched to a gene: 8. This CDR3 contains 13 residues. This CDR3 reads CASRRDRALEQYF. The DNA of the CDR3 is TGTGCCAGCCGCCGGGACAGGGCGCTCGAGCAGTACTTC.

This clonotype has only a few counts. At one end the junction does not follow the germline gene, possibly because of a read error. This sequence joins TRBV5-1 and TRBJ2-7; 9 bases align to TRBD1. Looked up from germline, CDR1 is SGHRS and CDR2 is YFSETQ. The CDR3 length is 17 residues. CDR3 region: CASSILRSGQGSHEQYF. CDR3 nucleotides: TGCGCCAGCAGCATACTACGGTCGGGACAGGGCTCCCACGAGCAGTACTTC.

Notes on this clonotype: Germline is not matched at one junction end, which may reflect a read error. The rearrangement links TRBV24-1 to TRBJ2-7; unclear D gene. This CDR3 has 12 residues. Germline CDR1 KGHDR, CDR2 SFDVKD. The CDR3 coding sequence is TGTGCCACCAGTTATTCCACCTACAAGCAGTACTTC. Encoded protein: CATSYSTYKQYF.

This sequence joins TRBV5-1 and TRBJ2-7; D gene uncertain. V was trimmed by 2 bases and J by 5 bases, leaving 5 bases between them. CDR3 length: 11 residues. Germline CDR1 and CDR2: SGHRS and YFSETQ. For the CDR3, the DNA is TGCGCCAGCAGCTTACACGACGAGCAGTACTTC. Translating it yields CASSLHDEQYF.

Concerning this clonotype: Being one base from a much bigger clone, this may be a read error. The chain couples TRBV7-2 to TRBJ2-1; 11 bases are a match to TRBD2. The V gene's germline CDR1 is SGHTA and CDR2 FQGNSA. Trimming removed 5 bases from V and 8 bases from J; junction bases left unmatched: 17. The CDR3 covers 18 residues. As DNA, the CDR3 is TGTGCCAGCAGCGCCCCCGGGACTAGCGGTTACCCCGGCGATGAGCAGTTCTTC. Protein sequence: CASSAPGTSGYPGDEQFF.

The table lists this clonotype with many counts. This chain's CDR3 is CASSLGSGGWRPSSYNEQFF. Here the CDR3 DNA reads TGTGCCAGCAGCTTAGGGAGCGGGGGGTGGCGTCCTAGCTCCTACAATGAGCAGTTCTTC. The V call is TRBV7-2, the J call TRBJ2-1, with 9 bases matching TRBD2. This CDR3 has 20 amino acids. Germline CDR1 and CDR2: SGHTA and FQGNSA. V shed 1 base, J shed 0 bases, and the junction held 13 bases outside the gene matches.

This chain connects TRBV7-2 to TRBJ2-1, with D tentatively TRBD1 (6 bases). The CDR3 covers 16 residues. The V gene's germline CDR1 is SGHTA and CDR2 FQGNSA. V was trimmed by 4 bases and J by 2 bases, leaving 15 bases between them. CDR3 protein: CASSSLQGFAYNEQFF. The CDR3 DNA is TGTGCCAGCAGCTCGTTACAGGGATTCGCCTACAATGAGCAGTTCTTC.